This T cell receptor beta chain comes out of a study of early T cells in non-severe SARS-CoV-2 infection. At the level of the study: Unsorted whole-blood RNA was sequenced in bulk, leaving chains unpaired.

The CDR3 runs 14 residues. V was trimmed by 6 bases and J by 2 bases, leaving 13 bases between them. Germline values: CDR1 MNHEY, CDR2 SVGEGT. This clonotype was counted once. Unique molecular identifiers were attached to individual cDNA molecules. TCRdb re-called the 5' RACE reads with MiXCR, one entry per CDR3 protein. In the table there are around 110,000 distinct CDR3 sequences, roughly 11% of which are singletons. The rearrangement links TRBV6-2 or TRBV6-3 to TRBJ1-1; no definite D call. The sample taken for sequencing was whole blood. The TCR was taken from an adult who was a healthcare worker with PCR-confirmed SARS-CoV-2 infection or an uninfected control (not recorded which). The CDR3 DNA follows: TGTGCCAGCAGAACCGGAACACACAACACTGAAGCTTTCTTT. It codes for CASRTGTHNTEAFF.